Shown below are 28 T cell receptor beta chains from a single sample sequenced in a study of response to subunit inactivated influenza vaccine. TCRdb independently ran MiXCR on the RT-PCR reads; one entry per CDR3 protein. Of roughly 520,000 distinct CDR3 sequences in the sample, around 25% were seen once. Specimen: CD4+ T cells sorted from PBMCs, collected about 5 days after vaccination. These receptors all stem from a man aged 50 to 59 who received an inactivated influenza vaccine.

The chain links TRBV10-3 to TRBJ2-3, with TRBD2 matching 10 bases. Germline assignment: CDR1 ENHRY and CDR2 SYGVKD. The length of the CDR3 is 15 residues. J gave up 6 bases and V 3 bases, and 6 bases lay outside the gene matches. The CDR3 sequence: CAISESGGAPDTQYF. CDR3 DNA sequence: TGTGCCATCAGTGAAAGCGGGGGGGCCCCCGATACGCAGTATTTT.

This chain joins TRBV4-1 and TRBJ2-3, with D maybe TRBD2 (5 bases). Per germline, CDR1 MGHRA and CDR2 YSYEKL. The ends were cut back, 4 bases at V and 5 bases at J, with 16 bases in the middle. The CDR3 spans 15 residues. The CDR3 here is CASSRGRAGEDTQYF. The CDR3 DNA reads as TGCGCCAGCAGCCGTGGACGGGCCGGGGAAGATACGCAGTATTTT.

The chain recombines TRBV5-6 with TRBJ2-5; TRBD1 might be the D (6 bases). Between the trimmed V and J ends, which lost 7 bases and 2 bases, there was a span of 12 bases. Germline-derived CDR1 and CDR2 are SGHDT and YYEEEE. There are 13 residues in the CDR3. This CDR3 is CASFGQTQETQYF. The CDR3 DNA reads TGTGCCAGCTTCGGACAGACACAAGAGACCCAGTACTTC.

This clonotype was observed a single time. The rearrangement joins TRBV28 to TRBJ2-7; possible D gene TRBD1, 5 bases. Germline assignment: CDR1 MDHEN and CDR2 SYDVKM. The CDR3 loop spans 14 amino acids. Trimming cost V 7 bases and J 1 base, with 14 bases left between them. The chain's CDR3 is CASKPIRGSYEQYF. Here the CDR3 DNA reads TGTGCCAGCAAACCCATTAGGGGTTCCTACGAGCAGTACTTC.

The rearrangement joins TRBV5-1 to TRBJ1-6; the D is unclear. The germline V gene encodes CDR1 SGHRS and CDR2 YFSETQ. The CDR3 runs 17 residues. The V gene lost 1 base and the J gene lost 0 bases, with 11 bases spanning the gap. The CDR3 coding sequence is TGCGCCAGCAGCTTGCAGCAGAGAGCCTCCTATAATTCACCCCTCCACTTT. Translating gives CASSLQQRASYNSPLHF.

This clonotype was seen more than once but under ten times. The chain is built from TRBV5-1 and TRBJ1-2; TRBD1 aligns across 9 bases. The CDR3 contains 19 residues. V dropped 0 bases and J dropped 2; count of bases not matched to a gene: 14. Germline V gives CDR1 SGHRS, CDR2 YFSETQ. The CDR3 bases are TGCGCCAGCAGCTTGGGTCCACCGGGACAGGGTTTCCCCAACTATGGCTACACCTTC. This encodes CASSLGPPGQGFPNYGYTF.

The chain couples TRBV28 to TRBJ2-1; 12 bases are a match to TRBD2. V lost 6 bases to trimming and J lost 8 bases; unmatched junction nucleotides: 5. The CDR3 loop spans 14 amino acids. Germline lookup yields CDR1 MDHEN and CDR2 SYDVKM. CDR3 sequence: CASSRTSGIYEQFF. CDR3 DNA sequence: TGTGCCAGCAGCCGGACTAGCGGGATATATGAGCAGTTCTTC.

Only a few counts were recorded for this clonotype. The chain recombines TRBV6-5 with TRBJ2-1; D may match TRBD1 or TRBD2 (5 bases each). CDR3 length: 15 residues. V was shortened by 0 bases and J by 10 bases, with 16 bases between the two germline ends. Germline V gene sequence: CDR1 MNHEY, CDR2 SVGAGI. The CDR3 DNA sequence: TGTGCCAGCAGTTACTCGGGGCTAGGGACCTTAGAGCAGTTCTTC. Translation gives CASSYSGLGTLEQFF.

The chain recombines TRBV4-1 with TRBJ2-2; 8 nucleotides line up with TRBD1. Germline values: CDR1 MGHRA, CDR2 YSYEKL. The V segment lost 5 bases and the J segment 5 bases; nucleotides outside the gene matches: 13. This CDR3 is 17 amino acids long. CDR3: CASSTQLQGERTGELFF. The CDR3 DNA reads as TGCGCCAGCAGCACTCAACTACAGGGGGAACGGACCGGGGAGCTGTTTTTT.

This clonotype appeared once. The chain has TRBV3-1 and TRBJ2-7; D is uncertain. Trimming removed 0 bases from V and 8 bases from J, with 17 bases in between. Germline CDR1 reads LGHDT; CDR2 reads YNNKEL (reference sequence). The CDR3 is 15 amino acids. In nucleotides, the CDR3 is TGTGCCAGCAGCCAAGAGGCAGGACCAAATACGAAGCAGTACTTC. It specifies CASSQEAGPNTKQYF.

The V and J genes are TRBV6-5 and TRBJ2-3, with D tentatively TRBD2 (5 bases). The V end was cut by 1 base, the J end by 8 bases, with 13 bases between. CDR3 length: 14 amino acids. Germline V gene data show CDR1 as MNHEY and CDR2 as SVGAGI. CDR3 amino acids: CASSYYPSSRTQYF. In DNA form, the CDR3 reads TGTGCCAGCAGTTACTACCCTAGCTCCCGTACGCAGTATTTT.

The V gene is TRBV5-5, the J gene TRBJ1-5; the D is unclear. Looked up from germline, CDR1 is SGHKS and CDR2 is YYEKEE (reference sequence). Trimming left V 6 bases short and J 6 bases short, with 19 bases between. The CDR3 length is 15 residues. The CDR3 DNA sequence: TGTGCCAGCACCACCGGCGGGTACGGGAGTCAGCCCCAGCATTTT. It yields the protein CASTTGGYGSQPQHF.

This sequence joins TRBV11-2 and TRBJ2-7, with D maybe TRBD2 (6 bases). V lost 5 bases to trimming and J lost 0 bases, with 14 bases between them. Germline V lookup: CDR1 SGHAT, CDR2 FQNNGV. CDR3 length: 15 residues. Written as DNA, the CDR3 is TGTGCCAGCAGCGTATCTAGCGTAGACTCCTACGAGCAGTACTTC. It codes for CASSVSSVDSYEQYF.

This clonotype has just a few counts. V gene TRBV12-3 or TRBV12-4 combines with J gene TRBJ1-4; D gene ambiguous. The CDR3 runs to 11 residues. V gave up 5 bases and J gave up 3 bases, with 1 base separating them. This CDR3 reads CASSPNEKLFF. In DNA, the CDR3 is TGTGCCAGCAGTCCTAATGAAAAACTGTTTTTT.

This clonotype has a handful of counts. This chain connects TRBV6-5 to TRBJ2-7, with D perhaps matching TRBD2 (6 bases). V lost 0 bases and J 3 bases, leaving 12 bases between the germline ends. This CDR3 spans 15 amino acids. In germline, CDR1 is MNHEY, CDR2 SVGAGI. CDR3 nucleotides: TGTGCCAGCAGTTACTCCGGGGGACGGAACTACGAGCAGTACTTC. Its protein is CASSYSGGRNYEQYF.

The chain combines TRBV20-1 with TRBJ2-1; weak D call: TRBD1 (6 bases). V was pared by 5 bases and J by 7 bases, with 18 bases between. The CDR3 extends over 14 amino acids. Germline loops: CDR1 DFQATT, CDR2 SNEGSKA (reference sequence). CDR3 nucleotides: TGCAGTGCTCCCGGGACAACTGAGAGGAATGAGCAGTTCTTC. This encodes CSAPGTTERNEQFF.

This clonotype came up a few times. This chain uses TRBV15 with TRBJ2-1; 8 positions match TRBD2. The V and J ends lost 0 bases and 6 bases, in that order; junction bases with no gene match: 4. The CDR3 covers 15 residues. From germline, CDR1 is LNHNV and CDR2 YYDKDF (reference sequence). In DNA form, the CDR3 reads TGTGCCACCAGCAGAGATAGCGGGACAACCAATGAGCAGTTCTTC. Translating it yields CATSRDSGTTNEQFF.

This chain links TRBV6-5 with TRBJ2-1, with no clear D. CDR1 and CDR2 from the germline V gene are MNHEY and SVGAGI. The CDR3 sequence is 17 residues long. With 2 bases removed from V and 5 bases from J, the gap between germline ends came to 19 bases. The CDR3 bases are TGTGCCAGCAGTTACATCCAGGACCTACCCCACCACAATGAGCAGTTCTTC. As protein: CASSYIQDLPHHNEQFF.

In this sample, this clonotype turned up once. CDR3 sequence: CAIRSVSSGNTIYF. CDR3 sequence (DNA): TGTGCCATCCGGAGCGTCAGCTCTGGAAACACCATATATTTT. V is TRBV7-9 and J is TRBJ1-3; D is unresolved. In germline, CDR1 is SEHNR, CDR2 FQNEAQ (reference sequence). This CDR3 contains 14 residues. V lost 10 bases to trimming and J lost 0 bases, with 13 bases between them.

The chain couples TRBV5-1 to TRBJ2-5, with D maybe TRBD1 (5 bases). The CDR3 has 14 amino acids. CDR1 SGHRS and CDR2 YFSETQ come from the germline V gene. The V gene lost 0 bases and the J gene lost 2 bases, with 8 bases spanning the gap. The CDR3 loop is CASSLATAQETQYF. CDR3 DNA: TGCGCCAGCAGCTTGGCGACAGCACAAGAGACCCAGTACTTC. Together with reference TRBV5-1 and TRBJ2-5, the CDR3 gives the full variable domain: KAGVTQTPRYLIKTRGQQVTLSCSPISGHRSVSWYQQTPGQGLQFLFEYFSETQRNKGNFPGRFSGRQFSNSRSEMNVSTLELGDSALYLCASSLATAQETQYFGPGTRLLVL.

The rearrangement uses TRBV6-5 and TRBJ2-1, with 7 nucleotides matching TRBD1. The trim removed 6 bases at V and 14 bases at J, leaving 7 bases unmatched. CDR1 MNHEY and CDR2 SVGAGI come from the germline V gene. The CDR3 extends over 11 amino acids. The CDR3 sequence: CASSQGQEEFF. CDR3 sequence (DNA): TGTGCCAGCAGCCAAGGACAGGAGGAGTTCTTC.

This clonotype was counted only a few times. In nucleotides, the CDR3 is TGTGCCAGCAGTTTTACTTCTCGGCTAGACGGAACCGGGGAGCTGTTTTTT. The encoded protein is CASSFTSRLDGTGELFF. The chain employs TRBV12-3 or TRBV12-4 and TRBJ2-2; D is unresolved. Trimming shortened V by 3 bases and J by 5 bases, and 19 bases separated the two germline ends. This CDR3 has 17 residues.

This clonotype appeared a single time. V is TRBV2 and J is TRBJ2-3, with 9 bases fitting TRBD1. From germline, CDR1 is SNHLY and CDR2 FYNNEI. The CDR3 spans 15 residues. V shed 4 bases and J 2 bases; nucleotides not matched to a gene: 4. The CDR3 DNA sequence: TGTGCCAGCAGTGGGACAGGGGCAAACACAGATACGCAGTATTTT. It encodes CASSGTGANTDTQYF.

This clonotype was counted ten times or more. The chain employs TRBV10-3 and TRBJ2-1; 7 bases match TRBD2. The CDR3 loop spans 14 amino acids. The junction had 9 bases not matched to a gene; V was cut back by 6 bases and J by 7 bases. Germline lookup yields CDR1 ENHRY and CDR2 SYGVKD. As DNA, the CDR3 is TGTGCCATCAGACCCCCCACTAGCGTGAATGAGCAGTTCTTC. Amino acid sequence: CAIRPPTSVNEQFF.

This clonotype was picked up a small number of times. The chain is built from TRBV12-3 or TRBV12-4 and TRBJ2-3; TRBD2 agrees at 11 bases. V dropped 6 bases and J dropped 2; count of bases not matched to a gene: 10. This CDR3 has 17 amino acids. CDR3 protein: CASSPLGTSGSTDTQYF. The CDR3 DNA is TGTGCCAGCAGCCCACTTGGGACTAGCGGATCCACAGATACGCAGTATTTT.

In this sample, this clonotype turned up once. The CDR3 sequence: CASSLVGTADQPQHF. The CDR3 DNA reads as TGTGCCAGCAGCTTGGTGGGGACAGCGGATCAGCCCCAGCATTTT. V gene TRBV5-5 combines with J gene TRBJ1-5, with 7 bases identical to TRBD1. Per the germline V gene, CDR1 is SGHKS and CDR2 is YYEKEE (reference sequence). After removal of 0 bases from V and 5 bases from J, the junction contained 5 bases not matched to a gene. The CDR3 has 15 residues.

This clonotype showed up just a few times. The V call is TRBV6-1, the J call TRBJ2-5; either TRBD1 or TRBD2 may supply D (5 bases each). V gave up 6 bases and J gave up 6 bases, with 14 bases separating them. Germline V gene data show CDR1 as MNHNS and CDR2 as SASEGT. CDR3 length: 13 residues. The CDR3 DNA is TGTGCCAGCAGCTCCCGGGACGGCCAGACCCAGTACTTC. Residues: CASSSRDGQTQYF.

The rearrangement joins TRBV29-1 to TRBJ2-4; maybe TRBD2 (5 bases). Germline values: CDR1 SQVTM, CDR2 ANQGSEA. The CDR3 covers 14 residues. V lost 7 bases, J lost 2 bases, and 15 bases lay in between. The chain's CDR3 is CSGQPGIPKNIQYF. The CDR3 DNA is TGCAGCGGTCAGCCGGGGATTCCCAAAAACATTCAGTACTTC.